The clone carrying this T cell receptor (beta chain) was picked up a small number of times. Germline lookup yields CDR1 SNHLY and CDR2 FYNNEI. The CDR3 is 15 residues long. Trimming shortened V by 0 bases and J by 4 bases, and 10 bases separated the two germline ends. This entry comes from a study of T cells after somatic rescue of genetic block. The table came from immunoSEQ multiplex PCR; TCRdb's copy has only in-frame clones and leaves some out. The profile shows tens of thousands of clones, 75% to 90% of them singletons. This clonotype was obtained from a woman between 18 and 29 years old. J is TRBJ1-5 and V is TRBV2, with D unclear. Sequenced sample: peripheral blood mononuclear cells (PBMCs). The CDR3 DNA reads as TGTGCCAGCAGTGAAGCAGGCAGGACTAATCAGCCCCAGCATTTT. Translated: CASSEAGRTNQPQHF.